The T cell receptor beta chain described here comes from a study of early T cells in non-severe SARS-CoV-2 infection. Study-level background: Bulk RNA isolated from unsorted whole blood underwent sequencing; chains were not paired.

Comments on this clonotype: As yet, its antigen is unknown.

Attached unique molecular identifiers marked individual cDNA molecules. Using its own MiXCR run on the 5' RACE reads, TCRdb lists one record per CDR3 protein. The profile shows about 66,000 distinct CDR3 sequences, around 14% of them singletons. The CDR3 extends over 14 amino acids. CDR1 is LGHNA, CDR2 YNFKEQ, per germline. The V gene lost 1 base and the J gene lost 0 bases, with 7 bases spanning the gap. Findings and limits, study-wide: Matches to VDJdb favored anti-spike CD8 responses and missed private and CD4 specificities.

The sequencing input was whole blood. The chain links TRBV4-2 to TRBJ2-7; D unresolved. This clonotype originated in an adult who was a healthcare worker with PCR-confirmed SARS-CoV-2 infection or an uninfected control (not recorded which). This chain's CDR3 is CASSQVGSSYEQYF. As DNA, the CDR3 is TGTGCCAGCAGCCAAGTGGGTAGCTCCTACGAGCAGTACTTC.